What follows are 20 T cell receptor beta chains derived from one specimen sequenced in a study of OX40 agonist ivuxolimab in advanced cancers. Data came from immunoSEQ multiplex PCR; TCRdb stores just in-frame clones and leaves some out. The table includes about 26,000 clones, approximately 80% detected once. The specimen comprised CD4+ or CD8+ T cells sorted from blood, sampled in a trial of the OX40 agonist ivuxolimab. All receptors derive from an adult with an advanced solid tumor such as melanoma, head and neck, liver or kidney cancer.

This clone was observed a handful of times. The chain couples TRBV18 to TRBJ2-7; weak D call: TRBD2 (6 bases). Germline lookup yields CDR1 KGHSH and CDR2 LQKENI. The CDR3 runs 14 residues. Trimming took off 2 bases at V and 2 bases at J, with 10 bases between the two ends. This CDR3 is CASSPAGSPYEQYF. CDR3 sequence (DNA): TGTGCCAGCTCACCAGCGGGGAGCCCCTACGAGCAGTACTTC.

CDR3 in amino acids: CASSLGRSPGSAGYTF. The CDR3 DNA sequence: TGTGCCAGCAGCTTAGGCCGGAGTCCAGGGTCGGCTGGCTACACCTTC. The rearrangement uses TRBV13 and TRBJ1-2; tentative D call: TRBD1 (5 bases). Germline V gene lookup returns CDR1 PRHDT and CDR2 FYEKMQ (reference sequence). This CDR3 is 16 amino acids long. V gave up 0 bases and J gave up 7 bases, with 18 bases separating them.

The CDR3 nucleotides are TGTGCCAGCAGTCCTAGCGGGAGGGTGGATACGCAGTATTTT. It codes for CASSPSGRVDTQYF. This rearrangement joins TRBV9 to TRBJ2-3; 12 positions agree with TRBD2. Germline V CDR1 and CDR2: SGDLS, YYNGEE. This CDR3 is 14 amino acids long. The trim removed 5 bases at V and 6 bases at J, leaving 4 bases unmatched.

This CDR3 is CASRGQGMETQYF. In nucleotides, the CDR3 is TGTGCCAGCAGGGGACAGGGTATGGAGACCCAGTACTTC. V and J are TRBV2 and TRBJ2-5; the match to TRBD1 covers 9 bases. J was trimmed by 5 bases and V by 6 bases; bases with no gene match: 4. The V gene's germline CDR1 is SNHLY and CDR2 FYNNEI. This CDR3 is built from 13 residues.

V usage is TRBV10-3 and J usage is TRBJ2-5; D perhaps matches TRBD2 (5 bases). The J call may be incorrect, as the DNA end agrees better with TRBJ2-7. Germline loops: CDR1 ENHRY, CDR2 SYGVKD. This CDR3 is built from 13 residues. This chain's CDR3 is CAITGDTSYEQYF. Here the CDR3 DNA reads TGTGCCATCACCGGGGATACCTCCTACGAGCAGTACTTC.

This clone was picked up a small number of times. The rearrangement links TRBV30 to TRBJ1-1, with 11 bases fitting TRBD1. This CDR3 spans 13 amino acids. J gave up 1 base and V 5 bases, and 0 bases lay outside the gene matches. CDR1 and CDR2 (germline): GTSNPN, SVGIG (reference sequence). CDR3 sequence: CAWGTGGNTEAFF. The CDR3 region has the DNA TGTGCCTGGGGGACAGGGGGGAACACTGAAGCTTTCTTT.

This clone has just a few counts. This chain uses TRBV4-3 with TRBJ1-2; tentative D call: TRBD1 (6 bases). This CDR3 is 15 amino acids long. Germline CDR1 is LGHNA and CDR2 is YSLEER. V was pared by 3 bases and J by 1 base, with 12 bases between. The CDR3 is CASSQAQGDNYGYTF. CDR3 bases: TGCGCCAGCAGCCAGGCACAGGGAGATAACTATGGCTACACCTTC.

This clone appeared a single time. The CDR3 loop reads CASSWGWGRQETQYF. The DNA for the CDR3 is TGTGCCAGCAGCTGGGGATGGGGGCGCCAAGAGACCCAGTACTTC. This chain uses TRBV14 with TRBJ2-5; D possibly corresponds to TRBD1 (6 bases). Per the germline V gene, CDR1 is SGHDN and CDR2 is FVKESK. V lost 5 bases to trimming and J lost 1 base, with 14 bases between them. The CDR3 loop spans 15 amino acids. Full variable domain (remainder filled in from reference TRBV14 and TRBJ2-5): EAGVTQFPSHSVIEKGQTVTLRCDPISGHDNLYWYRRVMGKEIKFLLHFVKESKQDESGMPNNRFLAERTGGTYSTLKVQPAELEDSGVYFCASSWGWGRQETQYFGPGTRLLVL.

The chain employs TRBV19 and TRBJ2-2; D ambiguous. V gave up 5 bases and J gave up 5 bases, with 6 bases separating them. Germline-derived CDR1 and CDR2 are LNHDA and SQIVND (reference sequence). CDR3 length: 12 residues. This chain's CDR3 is CASSWGTGELFF. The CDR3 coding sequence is TGTGCCAGTAGTTGGGGTACCGGGGAGCTGTTTTTT.

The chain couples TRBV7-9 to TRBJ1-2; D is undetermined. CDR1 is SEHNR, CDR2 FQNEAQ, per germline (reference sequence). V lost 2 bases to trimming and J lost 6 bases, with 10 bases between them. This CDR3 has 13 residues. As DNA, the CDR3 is TGTGCCAGCAGCTTACTCCCCCCGGATGGCTACACCTTC. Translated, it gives CASSLLPPDGYTF. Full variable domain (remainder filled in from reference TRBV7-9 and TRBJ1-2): DTGVSQNPRHKITKRGQNVTFRCDPISEHNRLYWYRQTLGQGPEFLTYFQNEAQLEKSRLLSDRFSAERPKGSFSTLEIQRTEQGDSAMYLCASSLLPPDGYTFGSGTRLTVV.

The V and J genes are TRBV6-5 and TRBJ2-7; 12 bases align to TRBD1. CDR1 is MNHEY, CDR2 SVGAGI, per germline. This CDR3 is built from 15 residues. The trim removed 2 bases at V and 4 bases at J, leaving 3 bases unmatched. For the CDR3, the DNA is TGTGCCAGCAGTTACGGGACAGGGGGCTTATACGAGCAGTACTTC. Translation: CASSYGTGGLYEQYF.

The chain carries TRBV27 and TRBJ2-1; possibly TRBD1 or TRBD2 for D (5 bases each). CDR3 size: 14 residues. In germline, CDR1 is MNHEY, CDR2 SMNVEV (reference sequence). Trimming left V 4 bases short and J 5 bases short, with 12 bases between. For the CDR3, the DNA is TGTGCCAGCAGTTCCGGGACCACAAACAATGAGCAGTTCTTC. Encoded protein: CASSSGTTNNEQFF.

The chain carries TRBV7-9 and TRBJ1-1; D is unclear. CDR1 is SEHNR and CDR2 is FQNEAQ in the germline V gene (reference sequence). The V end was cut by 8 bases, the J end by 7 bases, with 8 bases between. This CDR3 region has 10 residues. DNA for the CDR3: TGTGCCAGCGCGAGGCTTGAAGCTTTCTTT. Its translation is CASARLEAFF.

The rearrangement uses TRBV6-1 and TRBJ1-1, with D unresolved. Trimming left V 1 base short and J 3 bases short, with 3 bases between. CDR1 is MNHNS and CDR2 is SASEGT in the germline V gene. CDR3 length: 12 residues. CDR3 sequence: CASSEVYTEAFF. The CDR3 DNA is TGTGCCAGCAGTGAAGTGTACACTGAAGCTTTCTTT.

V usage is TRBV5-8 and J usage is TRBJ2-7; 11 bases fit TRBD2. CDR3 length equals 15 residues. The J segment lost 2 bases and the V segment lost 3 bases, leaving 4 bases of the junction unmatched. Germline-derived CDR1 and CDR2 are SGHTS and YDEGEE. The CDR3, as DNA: TGTGCCAGCAGCTCTACTAGCGGGAGCACCTACGAGCAGTACTTC. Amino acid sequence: CASSSTSGSTYEQYF.

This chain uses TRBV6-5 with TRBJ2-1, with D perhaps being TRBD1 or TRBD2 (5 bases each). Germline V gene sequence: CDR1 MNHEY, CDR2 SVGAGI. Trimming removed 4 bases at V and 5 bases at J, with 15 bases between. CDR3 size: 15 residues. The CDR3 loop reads CASSFAWDPHNEQFF. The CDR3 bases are TGTGCCAGCAGTTTCGCCTGGGACCCCCACAATGAGCAGTTCTTC.

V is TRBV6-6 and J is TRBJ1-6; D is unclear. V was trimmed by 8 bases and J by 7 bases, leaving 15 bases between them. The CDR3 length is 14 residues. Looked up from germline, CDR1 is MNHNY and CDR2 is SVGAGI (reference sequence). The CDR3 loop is CASRSVGGNSPLHF. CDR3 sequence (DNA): TGTGCCAGCCGAAGCGTGGGAGGGAATTCACCCCTCCACTTT.

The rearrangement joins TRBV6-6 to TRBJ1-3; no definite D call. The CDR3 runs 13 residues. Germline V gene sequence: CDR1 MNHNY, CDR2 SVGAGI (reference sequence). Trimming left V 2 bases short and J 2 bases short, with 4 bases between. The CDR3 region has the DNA TGTGCCAGCAGTTACGGTGCTGGAAACACCATATATTTT. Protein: CASSYGAGNTIYF.

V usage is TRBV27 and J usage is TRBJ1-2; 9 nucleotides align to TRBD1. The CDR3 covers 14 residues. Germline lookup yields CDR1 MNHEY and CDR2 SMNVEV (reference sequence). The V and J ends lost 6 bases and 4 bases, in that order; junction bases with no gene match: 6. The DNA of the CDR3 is TGTGCCAGCAGCTACGACAGGGGGGCCTATGGCTACACCTTC. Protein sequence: CASSYDRGAYGYTF.

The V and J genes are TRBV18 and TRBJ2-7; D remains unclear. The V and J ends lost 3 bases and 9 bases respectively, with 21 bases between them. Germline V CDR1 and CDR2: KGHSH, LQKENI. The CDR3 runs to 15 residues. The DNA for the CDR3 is TGTGCCAGCTCACCGCTAATCTCTGGGGTCGGTGCGCAGTACTTC. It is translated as CASSPLISGVGAQYF.